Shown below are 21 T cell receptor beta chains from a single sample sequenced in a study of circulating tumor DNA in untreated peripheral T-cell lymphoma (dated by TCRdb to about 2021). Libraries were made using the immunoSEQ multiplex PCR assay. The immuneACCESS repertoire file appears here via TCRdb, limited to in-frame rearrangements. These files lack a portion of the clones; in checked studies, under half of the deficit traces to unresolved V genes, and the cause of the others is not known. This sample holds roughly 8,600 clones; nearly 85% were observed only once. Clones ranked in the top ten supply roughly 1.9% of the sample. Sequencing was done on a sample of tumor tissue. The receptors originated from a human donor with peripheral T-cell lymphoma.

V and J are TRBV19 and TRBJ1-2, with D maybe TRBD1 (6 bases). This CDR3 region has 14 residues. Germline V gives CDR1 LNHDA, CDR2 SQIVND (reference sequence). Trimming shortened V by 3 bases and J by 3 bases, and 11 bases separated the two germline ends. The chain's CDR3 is CASSISGDDYGYTF. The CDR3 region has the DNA TGTGCCAGTAGTATCTCAGGGGATGACTATGGCTACACCTTC.

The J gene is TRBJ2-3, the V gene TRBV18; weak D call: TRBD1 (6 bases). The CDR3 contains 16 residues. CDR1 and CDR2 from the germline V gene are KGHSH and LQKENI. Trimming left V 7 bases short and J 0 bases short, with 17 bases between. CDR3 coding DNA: TGTGCCAGCTACTCAGGAGAACAGGGAAGCACAGATACGCAGTATTTT. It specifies CASYSGEQGSTDTQYF.

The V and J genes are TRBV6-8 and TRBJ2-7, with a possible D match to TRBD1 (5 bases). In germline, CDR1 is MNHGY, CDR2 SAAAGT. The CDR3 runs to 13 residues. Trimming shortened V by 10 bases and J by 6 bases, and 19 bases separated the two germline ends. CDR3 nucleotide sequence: TGTGCCATCGCCGCACGGACAAGTCCCGAGCAGTACTTC. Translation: CAIAARTSPEQYF.

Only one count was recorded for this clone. The CDR3 loop is CASIHSGSNSPLHF. CDR3 coding DNA: TGTGCCAGCATTCACTCCGGGTCGAATTCACCCCTCCACTTT. V usage is TRBV6-8 and J usage is TRBJ1-6, with D uncertain. The CDR3 length is 14 residues. Looked up from germline, CDR1 is MNHGY and CDR2 is SAAAGT. Trimming stripped 7 bases from V and 7 bases from J, with 14 bases between.

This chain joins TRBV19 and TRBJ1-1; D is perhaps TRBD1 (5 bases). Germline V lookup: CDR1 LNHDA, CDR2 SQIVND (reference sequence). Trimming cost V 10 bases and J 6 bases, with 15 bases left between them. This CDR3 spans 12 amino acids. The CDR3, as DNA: TGTGCCACTTCGACCAGACAGCCTGAAGCTTTCTTT. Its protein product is CATSTRQPEAFF.

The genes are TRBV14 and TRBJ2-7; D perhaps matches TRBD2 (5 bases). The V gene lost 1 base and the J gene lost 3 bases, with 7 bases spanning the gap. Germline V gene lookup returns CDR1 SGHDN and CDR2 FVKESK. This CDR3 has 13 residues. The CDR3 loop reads CASSQAGYYEQYF. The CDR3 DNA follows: TGTGCCAGCAGCCAAGCGGGGTACTACGAGCAGTACTTC.

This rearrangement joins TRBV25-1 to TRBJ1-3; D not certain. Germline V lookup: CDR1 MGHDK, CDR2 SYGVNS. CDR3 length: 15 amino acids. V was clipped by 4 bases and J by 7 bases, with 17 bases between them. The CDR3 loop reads CASSGTKSDLNTIYF. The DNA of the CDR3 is TGTGCCAGCAGTGGTACGAAGTCTGACCTGAACACCATATATTTT. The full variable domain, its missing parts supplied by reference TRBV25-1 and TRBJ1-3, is EADIYQTPRYLVIGTGKKITLECSQTMGHDKMYWYQQDPGMELHLIHYSYGVNSTEKGDLSSESTVSRIRTEHFPLTLESARPSHTSQYLCASSGTKSDLNTIYFGEGSWLTVV.

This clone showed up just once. This CDR3 reads CASSLNRAAFYEQFF. CDR3 DNA sequence: TGTGCCAGCAGTTTAAACAGGGCAGCTTTCTATGAGCAGTTCTTC. The chain links TRBV8-2 to TRBJ2-1; no DNA check was done on the table's D call, TRBD1. TRBV8-2 is a pseudogene. CDR3 size: 15 residues.

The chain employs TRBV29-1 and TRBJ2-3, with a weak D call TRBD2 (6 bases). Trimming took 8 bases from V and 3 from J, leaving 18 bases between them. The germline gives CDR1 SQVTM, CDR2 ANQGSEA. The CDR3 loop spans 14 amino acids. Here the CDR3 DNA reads TGCAGCTCAAAAGGTCCGGGGGTGACAGATACGCAGTATTTT. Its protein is CSSKGPGVTDTQYF.

The DNA for the CDR3 is TGTGCCAGCAGTGATAGGGACTACGAGCAGTACTTC. As protein: CASSDRDYEQYF. The chain links TRBV25-1 to TRBJ2-7; the D is unclear. Germline V gives CDR1 MGHDK, CDR2 SYGVNS. The CDR3 is 12 residues long. V shed 3 bases and J shed 3 bases, with 6 bases lying between them.

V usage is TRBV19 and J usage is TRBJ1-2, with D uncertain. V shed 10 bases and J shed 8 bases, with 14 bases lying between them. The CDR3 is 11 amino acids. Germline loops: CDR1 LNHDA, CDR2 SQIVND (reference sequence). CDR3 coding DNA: TGTGCCACCGACTACGAAGACGGCTACACCTTC. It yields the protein CATDYEDGYTF.

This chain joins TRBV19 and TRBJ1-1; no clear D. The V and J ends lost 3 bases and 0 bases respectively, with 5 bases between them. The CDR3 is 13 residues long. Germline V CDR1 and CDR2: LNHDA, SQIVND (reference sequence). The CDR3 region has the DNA TGTGCCAGTAGTATTTGGATGAACACTGAAGCTTTCTTT. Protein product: CASSIWMNTEAFF.

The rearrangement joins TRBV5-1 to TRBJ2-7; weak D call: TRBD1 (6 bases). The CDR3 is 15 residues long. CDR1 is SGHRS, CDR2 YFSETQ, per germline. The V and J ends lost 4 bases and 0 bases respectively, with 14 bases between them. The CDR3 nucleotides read TGCGCCAGCAGCATTCTCAGGGGCGGCTCCTACGAGCAGTACTTC. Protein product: CASSILRGGSYEQYF.

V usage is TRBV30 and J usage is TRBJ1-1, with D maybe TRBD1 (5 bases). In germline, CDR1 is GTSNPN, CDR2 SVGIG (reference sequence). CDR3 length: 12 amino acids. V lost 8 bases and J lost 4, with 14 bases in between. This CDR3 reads CASTQGTTEAFF. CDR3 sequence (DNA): TGTGCCAGCACTCAGGGTACCACTGAAGCTTTCTTT. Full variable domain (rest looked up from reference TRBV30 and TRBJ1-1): SQTIHQWPATLVQPVGSPLSLECTVEGTSNPNLYWYRQAAGRGLQLLFYSVGIGQISSEVPQNLSASRPQDRQFILSSKKLLLSDSGFYLCASTQGTTEAFFGQGTRLTVV.

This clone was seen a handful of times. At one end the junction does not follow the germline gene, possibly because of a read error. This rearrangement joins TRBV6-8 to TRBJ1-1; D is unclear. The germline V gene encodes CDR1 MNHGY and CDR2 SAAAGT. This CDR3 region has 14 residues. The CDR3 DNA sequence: TGTGCCATCAGTGTTACCGAACTGAACACTGAAGCTTTCTTT. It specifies CAISVTELNTEAFF.

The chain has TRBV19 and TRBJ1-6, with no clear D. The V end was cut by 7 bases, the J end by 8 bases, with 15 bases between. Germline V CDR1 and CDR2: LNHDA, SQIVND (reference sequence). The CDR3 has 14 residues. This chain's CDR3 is CASIGRLTDSPLHF. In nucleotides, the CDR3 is TGTGCCAGTATAGGGCGTCTAACGGATTCACCCCTCCACTTT.

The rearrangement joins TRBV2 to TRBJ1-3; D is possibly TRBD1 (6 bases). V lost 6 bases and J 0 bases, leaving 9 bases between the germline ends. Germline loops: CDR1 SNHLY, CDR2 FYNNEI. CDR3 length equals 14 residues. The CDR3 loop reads CASRGQFSGNTIYF. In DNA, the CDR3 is TGTGCCAGCAGAGGACAGTTCTCTGGAAACACCATATATTTT.

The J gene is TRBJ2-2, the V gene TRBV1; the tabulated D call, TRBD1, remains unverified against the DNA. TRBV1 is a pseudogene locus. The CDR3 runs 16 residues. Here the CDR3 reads CASSSAPQGNTGELFF. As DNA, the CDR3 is TGCGCCAGCAGCTCCGCCCCGCAGGGCAACACCGGGGAGCTGTTTTTT.

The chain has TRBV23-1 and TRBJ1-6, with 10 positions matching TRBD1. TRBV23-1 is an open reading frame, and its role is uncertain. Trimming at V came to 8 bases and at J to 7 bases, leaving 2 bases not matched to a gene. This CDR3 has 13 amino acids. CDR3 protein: CASADRGNSPLHF. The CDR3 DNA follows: TGCGCCAGCGCGGACAGGGGGAATTCACCCCTCCACTTT.

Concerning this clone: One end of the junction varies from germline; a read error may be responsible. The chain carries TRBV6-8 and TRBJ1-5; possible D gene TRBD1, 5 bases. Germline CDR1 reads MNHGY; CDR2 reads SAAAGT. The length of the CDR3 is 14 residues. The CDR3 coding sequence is TGTGCTAGCAGCCAGGGAAATAGCAATCAGCCCCAGCATTTT. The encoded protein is CASSQGNSNQPQHF.

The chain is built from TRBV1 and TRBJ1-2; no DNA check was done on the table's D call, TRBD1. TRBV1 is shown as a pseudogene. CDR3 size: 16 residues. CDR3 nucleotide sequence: TGCGCCAGCAGCCAAGGGGGGACAGACCCAGGCTATGGCTACACCTTC. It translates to CASSQGGTDPGYGYTF.